The rows below give T cell receptor beta chains drawn from one sample of a study of HIV-infected patients and healthy controls. TCRdb fed the 5' RACE reads into MiXCR, producing one record per CDR3 protein. The data hold some 19,000 distinct CDR3 sequences, with about a sixth observed a single time. The sample was CD8+ T cells from blood. The receptors derive from a human donor in good health. Each CDR3 is given with its conserved first and last residue. Each record gives: J gene, V gene, D gene, clone size, CDR3 DNA, CDR3 protein. D genes are given only for firm matches. Clone size is shown for a subset of rows, as once, few, many or a class of expanded clone.

TRBJ2-1 TRBV2 . many TGTGCCAGCAGTGTGAGGCGGCATAGAGACAACAATGAGCAGTTCTTC CASSVRRHRDNNEQFF
TRBJ1-2 TRBV12-3/TRBV12-4 . few TGTGCCAGCAGTTTGTGGCAGCTTGGCTACACCTTC CASSLWQLGYTF
TRBJ1-1 TRBV2 . few TGTGCCAGCAGTGGGGGAGTTGAAGCTTTCTTT CASSGGVEAFF
TRBJ1-6 TRBV2 TRBD1 . TGTGCCAGCAGTGAATGGGACAGGGGTAATTCACCCCTCCACTTT CASSEWDRGNSPLHF
TRBJ2-7 TRBV27 . many TGTGCCAGCAGCCTCGCGGGGATGTTAACCGACGAGCAGTACTTC CASSLAGMLTDEQYF
TRBJ2-3 TRBV7-8 TRBD2 many TGTGCCAGCAGCTTAGTGGCCGCCGGCGGGGGGGTCACAGATACGCAGTATTTT CASSLVAAGGGVTDTQYF
TRBJ2-6 TRBV11-2 . many TGTGCCAGCAGCTTAGACCCTTCTGGGGCCAACGTCCTGACTTTC CASSLDPSGANVLTF
TRBJ2-1 TRBV10-2 TRBD2 . TGCGCCAGCAGTGGGTTAGGGACTAGCGGCAATGAGCAGTTCTTC CASSGLGTSGNEQFF
TRBJ1-2 TRBV12-3/TRBV12-4 . many TGTGCCAGCAGTATGGGCTATGGCTACACCTTC CASSMGYGYTF
TRBJ2-1 TRBV5-6 . many TGTGCCAGCAGCCCCCGGGGGGCACACAATGAGCAGTTCTTC CASSPRGAHNEQFF
TRBJ2-3 TRBV29-1 . many TGCAGCGTTGAAGATCCGGACAGAAGCACAGATACGCAGTATTTT CSVEDPDRSTDTQYF
TRBJ1-5 TRBV6-5 . many TGTGCCAGCTGCAAAGGGTTGGGTCAGCCCCAGCATTTT CASCKGLGQPQHF
TRBJ1-5 TRBV6-1 . many TGTGCCAGCAGTGAAGCCTGGGTTGAAAGCAATCAGCCCCAGCATTTT CASSEAWVESNQPQHF
TRBJ1-1 TRBV5-1 . many TGCGCCAGCCGAACGATTCAGGGTGAAGCTTTCTTT CASRTIQGEAFF
TRBJ1-2 TRBV7-9 . many TGTGCCAGCAGCTTAGACAGGGATGGCTACACCTTC CASSLDRDGYTF
TRBJ2-3 TRBV12-3/TRBV12-4 TRBD1 once TGTGCCAGCAGTTTTCCTATTCAGGGGGACACAGATACGCAGTATTTT CASSFPIQGDTDTQYF
TRBJ2-7 TRBV6-2/TRBV6-3 TRBD2 few TGTGCCAGCAGTTACTACTCGCGGCGGGAGGCCACCTACGAGCAGTACTTC CASSYYSRREATYEQYF
TRBJ1-2 TRBV4-1 . many TGCGCCAGCAGCCAAGTTCTCCAGGGTCGGAATTATGGCTACACCTTC CASSQVLQGRNYGYTF
TRBJ2-1 TRBV4-2 TRBD2 many TGTGCCAGCAGCCAAGATCTCCGACTAGCGGGAGTCAATGAGCAGTTCTTC CASSQDLRLAGVNEQFF
TRBJ1-4 TRBV7-6 . . TGTGCCAGCAGCTTACCACGGACTTACATCGACGAAAAACTGTTTTTT CASSLPRTYIDEKLFF
TRBJ2-1 TRBV6-1 . many TGTGCCAGCAGTGAATCTGGGGTCTCCTACAATGAGCAGTTCTTC CASSESGVSYNEQFF
TRBJ2-1 TRBV20-1 . many TGCAGTGCTATTATGACGGGAGTCTACAATGAGCAGTTCTTC CSAIMTGVYNEQFF
TRBJ1-1 TRBV19 . many TGTGCCAGTTCCCCCGGCAGATTGAACACTGAAGCTTTCTTT CASSPGRLNTEAFF
TRBJ2-3 TRBV19 TRBD2 few TGTGCCAGTAGTTTCCGGGAGGTGGGCACAGATACGCAGTATTTT CASSFREVGTDTQYF
TRBJ2-1 TRBV9 TRBD2 . TGTGCCAGCAGCGTAGGCCCAGCGGGGAACAATGAGCAGTTCTTC CASSVGPAGNNEQFF
TRBJ2-1 TRBV9 . . TGTGCCAGCAGCCCTCCCGGGGGCCCCTACAATGAGCAGTTCTTC CASSPPGGPYNEQFF
TRBJ2-3 TRBV29-1 . . TGCAGCGTTGATGAGGCAGCGTCTAGCACAGATACGCAGTATTTT CSVDEAASSTDTQYF
TRBJ2-1 TRBV6-2/TRBV6-3 TRBD2 many TGTGCCAGCACCCCTCAACTAGCGGACTACAATGAGCAGTTCTTC CASTPQLADYNEQFF
TRBJ1-2 TRBV25-1 . many TGTGCCAGCAGTGCCTCCGCCGTTCAGCTCTTC CASSASAVQLF
TRBJ1-5 TRBV19 TRBD1 . TGTGCCAGTAGTATTCCGGGACAGGGGTTCACTCAGCCCCAGCATTTT CASSIPGQGFTQPQHF
TRBJ1-3 TRBV7-2 . many TGTGCCAGCAGCCCCGGACTCGCCGGAAACACCATATATTTT CASSPGLAGNTIYF
TRBJ1-5 TRBV9 . many TGTGCCAGCAGCGTAGACGGCAGGCAAGGACAGCCCCAGCATTTT CASSVDGRQGQPQHF
TRBJ2-7 TRBV10-3 . . TGTGCCATCAGTGAGTTCTTGGACGAGCAGTACTTC CAISEFLDEQYF
TRBJ1-1 TRBV7-9 TRBD1 . TGTGCCAGCAGCCCCCCGACAGGGGGAGAGACTGAAGCTTTCTTT CASSPPTGGETEAFF
TRBJ2-1 TRBV6-1 . . TGTGCCAGCAGGTGGGAATCTGAGCAGTTCTTC CASRWESEQFF
TRBJ1-2 TRBV13 . few TGTGCCAGCAGCTTAGGGGTCGTTGGTGGCTACACCTTC CASSLGVVGGYTF
TRBJ2-1 TRBV4-3 . . TGCGCCAGCAGCCAAGAGTACAGCAATGAGCAGTTCTTC CASSQEYSNEQFF
TRBJ2-1 TRBV28 . . TGTGCCAGCAGTCCCGGCCCCCTGCGGTTCTTC CASSPGPLRFF
TRBJ1-1 TRBV13 TRBD1 . TGTGCCAGCAGCTTAGTGGGACAGGGGGGAGAAGCTTTCTTT CASSLVGQGGEAFF
TRBJ2-7 TRBV28 . few TGTGCCAGCAGTTTTGCGGGGAGCTCCTACGAGCAGTACTTC CASSFAGSSYEQYF
TRBJ2-7 TRBV4-3 . . TGCGCCAGCAGCCAAGAACAGAACCCATACTCCTACGAGCAGTACTTC CASSQEQNPYSYEQYF
TRBJ2-3 TRBV6-2/TRBV6-3 . many TGTGCCAGCAGTCTGAGAGGGGGGGCCCCCGCAGATACGCAGTATTTT CASSLRGGAPADTQYF
TRBJ2-3 TRBV19 TRBD2 medium-sized TGTGCCAGTAAGGCGGGAGGGGATACAGATACGCAGTATTTT CASKAGGDTDTQYF
TRBJ1-2 TRBV9 TRBD1 few TGTGCCAGCAGCGACGGTCACAGGGGCTTGAGTGTCTATGGCTACACCTTC CASSDGHRGLSVYGYTF
TRBJ2-7 TRBV14 . many TGTGCCAGCAGCCTTACCCCGACTGCCCCCGAGCAGTACTTC CASSLTPTAPEQYF
TRBJ2-4 TRBV20-1 . many TGCAGTGCTAGTGGGCTAGCCAAAAACATTCAGTACTTC CSASGLAKNIQYF
TRBJ2-5 TRBV2 . few TGTGCCAGCAGTGAGGAGCCCGGGGGCGTAGAGACCCAGTACTTC CASSEEPGGVETQYF
TRBJ1-1 TRBV19 TRBD1 few TGTGCCAGTAGTACCCTAGGGGGCTTGAATGATTACACTGAAGCTTTCTTT CASSTLGGLNDYTEAFF
TRBJ2-1 TRBV3-1 TRBD2 many TGTGCCAGCAGCCAAGAGCCTACGGGAGGTTGGTCCTACAATGAGCAGTTCTTC CASSQEPTGGWSYNEQFF
TRBJ1-5 TRBV28 TRBD1 many TGTGCCAGCAGTTCGTTCGCCGACAGGGGCAATCAGCCCCAGCATTTT CASSSFADRGNQPQHF
TRBJ2-7 TRBV6-1 . many TGTGCCAGCAGTGACCCGGGACAACCCTACGAGCAGTACTTC CASSDPGQPYEQYF